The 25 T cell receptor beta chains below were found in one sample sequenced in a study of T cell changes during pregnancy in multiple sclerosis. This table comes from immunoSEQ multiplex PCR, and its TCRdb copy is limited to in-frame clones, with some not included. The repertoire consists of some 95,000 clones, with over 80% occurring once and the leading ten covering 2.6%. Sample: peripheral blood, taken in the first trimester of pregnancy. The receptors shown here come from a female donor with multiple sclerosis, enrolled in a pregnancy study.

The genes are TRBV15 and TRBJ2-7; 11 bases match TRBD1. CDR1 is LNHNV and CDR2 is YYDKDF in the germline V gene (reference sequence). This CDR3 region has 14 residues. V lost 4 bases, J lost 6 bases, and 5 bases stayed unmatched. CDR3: CATSKMGQGGEQYF. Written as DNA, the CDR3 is TGTGCCACCAGCAAAATGGGACAGGGGGGCGAGCAGTACTTC.

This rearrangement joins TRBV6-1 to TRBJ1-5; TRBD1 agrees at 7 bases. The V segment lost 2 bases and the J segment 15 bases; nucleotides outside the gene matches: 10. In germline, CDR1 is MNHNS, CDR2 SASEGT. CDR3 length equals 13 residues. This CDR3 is CASSESWGDRVHF. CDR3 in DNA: TGTGCCAGCAGTGAAAGTTGGGGCGACAGGGTGCATTTT.

The CDR3 DNA sequence: TGCAGCGTTCCGTGGACTAGCGGGAAAACCCAGTACTTC. Residues: CSVPWTSGKTQYF. The chain has TRBV29-1 and TRBJ2-5; 12 bases are shared with TRBD2. The CDR3 is 13 residues long. After removal of 5 bases from V and 8 bases from J, the junction contained 6 bases not matched to a gene. Germline V CDR1 and CDR2: SQVTM, ANQGSEA.

DNA for the CDR3: TGTGCCAGCAGGCGGGACAGGGTATCGTCCGGGGAGCTGTTTTTT. As protein: CASRRDRVSSGELFF. The chain uses TRBV27 and TRBJ2-2; 9 nucleotides agree with TRBD1. The CDR3 loop spans 15 amino acids. Looked up from germline, CDR1 is MNHEY and CDR2 is SMNVEV (reference sequence). J was trimmed by 6 bases and V by 6 bases; bases with no gene match: 8.

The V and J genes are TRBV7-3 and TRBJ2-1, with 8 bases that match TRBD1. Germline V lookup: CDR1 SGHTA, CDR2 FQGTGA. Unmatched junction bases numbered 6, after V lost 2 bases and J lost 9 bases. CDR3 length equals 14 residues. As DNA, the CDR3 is TGTGCCAGCAGCTTACCGGACAGGGAAGGTGAGCAGTTCTTC. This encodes CASSLPDREGEQFF.

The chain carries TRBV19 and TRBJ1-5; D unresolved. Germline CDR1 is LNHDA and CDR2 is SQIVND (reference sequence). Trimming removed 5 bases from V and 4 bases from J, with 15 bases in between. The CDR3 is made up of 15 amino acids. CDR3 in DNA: TGTGCCAGTAGTTACACTTACAGCCTTAATCAGCCCCAGCATTTT. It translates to CASSYTYSLNQPQHF.

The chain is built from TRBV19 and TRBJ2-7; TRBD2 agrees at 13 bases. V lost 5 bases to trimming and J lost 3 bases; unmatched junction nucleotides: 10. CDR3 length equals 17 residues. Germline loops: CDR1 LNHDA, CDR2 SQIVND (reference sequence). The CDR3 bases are TGTGCCAGTAGTGTCGGACTAGCGGGAGTGGTTCTCTACGAGCAGTACTTC. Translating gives CASSVGLAGVVLYEQYF. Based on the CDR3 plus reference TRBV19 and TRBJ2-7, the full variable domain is DGGITQSPKYLFRKEGQNVTLSCEQNLNHDAMYWYRQDPGQGLRLIYYSQIVNDFQKGDIAEGYSVSREKKESFPLTVTSAQKNPTAFYLCASSVGLAGVVLYEQYFGPGTRLTVT.

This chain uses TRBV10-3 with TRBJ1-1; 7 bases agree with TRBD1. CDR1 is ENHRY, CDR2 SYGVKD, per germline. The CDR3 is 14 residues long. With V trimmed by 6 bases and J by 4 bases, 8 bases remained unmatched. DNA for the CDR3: TGTGCCATCAGAAACACAGGGGTGGCCACTGAAGCTTTCTTT. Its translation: CAIRNTGVATEAFF.

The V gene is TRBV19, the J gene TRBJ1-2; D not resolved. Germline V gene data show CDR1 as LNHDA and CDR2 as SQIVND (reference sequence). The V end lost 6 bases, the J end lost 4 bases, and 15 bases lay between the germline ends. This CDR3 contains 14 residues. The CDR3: CASRIAAAGYGYTF. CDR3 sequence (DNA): TGTGCCAGTAGAATCGCAGCAGCGGGCTATGGCTACACCTTC.

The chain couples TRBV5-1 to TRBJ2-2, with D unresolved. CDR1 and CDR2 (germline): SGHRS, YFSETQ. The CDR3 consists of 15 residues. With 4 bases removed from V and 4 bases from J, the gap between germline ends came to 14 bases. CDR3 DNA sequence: TGCGCCAGCAGCATGATAAGCCGAGTCACCGGGGAGCTGTTTTTT. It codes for CASSMISRVTGELFF.

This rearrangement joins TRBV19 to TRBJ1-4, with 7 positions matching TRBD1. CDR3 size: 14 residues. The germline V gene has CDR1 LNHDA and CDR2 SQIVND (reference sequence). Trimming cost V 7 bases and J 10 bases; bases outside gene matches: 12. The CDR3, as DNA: TGTGCCAGTATGAACAGGGGCCTCCACGCAAAACTGTTTTTT. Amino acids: CASMNRGLHAKLFF.

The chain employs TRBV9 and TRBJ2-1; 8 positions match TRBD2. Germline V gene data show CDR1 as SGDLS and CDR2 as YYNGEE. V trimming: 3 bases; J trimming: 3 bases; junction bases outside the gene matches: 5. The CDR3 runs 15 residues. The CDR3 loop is CASSAIAGNYNEQFF. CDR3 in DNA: TGTGCCAGCAGCGCCATAGCGGGAAACTACAATGAGCAGTTCTTC. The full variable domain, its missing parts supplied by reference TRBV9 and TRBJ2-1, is DSGVTQTPKHLITATGQRVTLRCSPRSGDLSVYWYQQSLDQGLQFLIQYYNGEERAKGNILERFSAQQFPDLHSELNLSSLELGDSALYFCASSAIAGNYNEQFFGPGTRLTVL.

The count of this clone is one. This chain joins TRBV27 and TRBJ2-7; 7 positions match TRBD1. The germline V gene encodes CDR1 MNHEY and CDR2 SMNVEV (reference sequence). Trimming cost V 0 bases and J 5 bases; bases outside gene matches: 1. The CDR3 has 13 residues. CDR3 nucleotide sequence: TGTGCCAGCAGTTTATCTAGGGGGCACGAGCAGTACTTC. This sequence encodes CASSLSRGHEQYF.

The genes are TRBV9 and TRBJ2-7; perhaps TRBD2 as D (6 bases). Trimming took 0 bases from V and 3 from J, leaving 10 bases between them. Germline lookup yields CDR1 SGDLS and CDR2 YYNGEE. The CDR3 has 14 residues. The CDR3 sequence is CASSVVKAGYEQYF. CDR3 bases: TGTGCCAGCAGCGTAGTAAAAGCGGGCTACGAGCAGTACTTC.

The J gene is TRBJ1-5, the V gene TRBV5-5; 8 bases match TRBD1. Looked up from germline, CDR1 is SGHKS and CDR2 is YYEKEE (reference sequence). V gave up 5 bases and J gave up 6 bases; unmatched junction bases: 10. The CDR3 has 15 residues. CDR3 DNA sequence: TGTGCCAGCAGTTCAGGTCAGGGGGCAGGTCAGCCCCAGCATTTT. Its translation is CASSSGQGAGQPQHF. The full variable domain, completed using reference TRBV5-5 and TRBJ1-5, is DAGVTQSPTHLIKTRGQQVTLRCSPISGHKSVSWYQQVLGQGPQFIFQYYEKEERGRGNFPDRFSARQFPNYSSELNVNALLLGDSALYLCASSSGQGAGQPQHFGDGTRLSIL.

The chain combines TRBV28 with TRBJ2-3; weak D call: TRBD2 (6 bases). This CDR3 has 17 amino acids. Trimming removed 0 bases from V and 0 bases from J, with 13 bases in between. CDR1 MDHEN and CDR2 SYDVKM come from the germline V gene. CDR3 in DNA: TGTGCCAGCAGTTTATGGGGTCTCGCGGGGAGCACAGATACGCAGTATTTT. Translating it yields CASSLWGLAGSTDTQYF.

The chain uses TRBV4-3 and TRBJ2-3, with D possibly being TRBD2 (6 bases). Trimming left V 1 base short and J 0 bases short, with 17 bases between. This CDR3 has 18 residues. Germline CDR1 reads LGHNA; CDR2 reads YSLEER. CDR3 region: CASSQGPHSSASTDTQYF. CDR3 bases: TGCGCCAGCAGCCAAGGACCCCATTCTAGCGCGAGCACAGATACGCAGTATTTT.

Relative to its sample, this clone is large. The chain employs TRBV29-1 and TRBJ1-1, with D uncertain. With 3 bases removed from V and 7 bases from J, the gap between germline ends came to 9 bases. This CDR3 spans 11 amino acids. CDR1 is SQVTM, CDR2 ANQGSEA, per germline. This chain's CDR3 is CSVDSQDEAFF. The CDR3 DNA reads TGCAGCGTTGATTCGCAGGATGAAGCTTTCTTT.

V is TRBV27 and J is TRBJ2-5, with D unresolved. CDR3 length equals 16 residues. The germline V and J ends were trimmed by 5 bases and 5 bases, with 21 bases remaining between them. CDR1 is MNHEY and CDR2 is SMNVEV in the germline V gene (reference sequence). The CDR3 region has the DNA TGTGCCAGCAGTCCAGACGGATACCTACTACGGGAGACCCAGTACTTC. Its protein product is CASSPDGYLLRETQYF.

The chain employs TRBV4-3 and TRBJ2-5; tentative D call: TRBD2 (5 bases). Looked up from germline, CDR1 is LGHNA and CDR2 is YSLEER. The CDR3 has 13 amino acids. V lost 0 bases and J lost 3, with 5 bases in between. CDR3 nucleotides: TGCGCCAGCAGCCAAGACGGGGAAGAGACCCAGTACTTC. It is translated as CASSQDGEETQYF.

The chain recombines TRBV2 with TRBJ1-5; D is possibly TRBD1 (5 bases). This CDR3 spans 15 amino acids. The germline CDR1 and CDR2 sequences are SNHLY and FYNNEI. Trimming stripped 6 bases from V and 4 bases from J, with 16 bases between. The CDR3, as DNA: TGTGCCAGCAGCCCGTCGGGCAGGGTGAATCAGCCCCAGCATTTT. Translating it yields CASSPSGRVNQPQHF.

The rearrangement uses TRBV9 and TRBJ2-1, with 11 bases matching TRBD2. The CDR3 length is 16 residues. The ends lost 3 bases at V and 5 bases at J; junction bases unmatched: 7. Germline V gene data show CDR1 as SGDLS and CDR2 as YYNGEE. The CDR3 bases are TGTGCCAGCAGCGCCCGACTAGCGGGAAACAACAATGAGCAGTTCTTC. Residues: CASSARLAGNNNEQFF.

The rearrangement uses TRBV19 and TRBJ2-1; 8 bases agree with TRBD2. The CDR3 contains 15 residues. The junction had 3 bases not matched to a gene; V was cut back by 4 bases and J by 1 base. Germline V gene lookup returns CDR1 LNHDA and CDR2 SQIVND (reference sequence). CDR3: CASSRERGSYNEQFF. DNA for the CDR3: TGTGCCAGTAGTAGGGAGCGGGGGTCCTACAATGAGCAGTTCTTC.

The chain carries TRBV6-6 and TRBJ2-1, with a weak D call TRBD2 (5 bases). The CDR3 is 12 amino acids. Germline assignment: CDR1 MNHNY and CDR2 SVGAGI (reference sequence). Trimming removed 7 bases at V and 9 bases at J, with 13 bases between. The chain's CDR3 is CASTERTSEQFF. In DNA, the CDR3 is TGTGCCAGCACCGAGCGGACTTCTGAGCAGTTCTTC.

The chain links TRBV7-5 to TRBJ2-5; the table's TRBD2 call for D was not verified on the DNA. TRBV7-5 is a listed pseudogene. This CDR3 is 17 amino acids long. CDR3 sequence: CARSLVRLAGPQETQYF. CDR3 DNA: TGTGCCAGAAGCTTAGTCCGGCTAGCGGGACCCCAAGAGACCCAGTACTTC.